Included here is one TCR beta chain sequence, with context. Its antigen is not identified. This sample was included in a study of cytomegalovirus exposure and HLA in healthy donors. After removal of 9 bases from V and 0 bases from J, the junction contained 13 bases not matched to a gene. The CDR3 has 17 amino acids. The germline gives CDR1 LNHDA, CDR2 SQIVND (reference sequence). PCR primers comprised 60 Vbeta and 13 Jbeta primers. Sequenced by immunoSEQ multiplex PCR; TCRdb stores in-frame clones only, minus some. The sample consists of around 180,000 clones, around 80% of them appearing once. Regarding the study as a whole: A later analysis reportedly identified an Asian-associated ancestry cluster as carrying fewer N-insertions than the approximately 670-donor mean. According to an earlier analysis, most TCR beta V segments yielded productive rearrangements about 87% or about 30% of the time. Beyond CMV serostatus, there was no information to go on about immune exposure.

V usage is TRBV19 and J usage is TRBJ1-3; TRBD1 matches 8 bases. The TCR sequence derives from a man between 35 and 55 years old in good health and CMV-seronegative. Material: PBMCs. DNA for the CDR3: TGTGCCAGCTTAGCAGGGGGCTCCATATACTCTGGAAACACCATATATTTT. Protein product: CASLAGGSIYSGNTIYF.